Only a few counts were recorded for the clone carrying this TCR beta chain. The data are from a study of identical twins. TCRdb processed the 5' RACE reads anew with MiXCR; each CDR3 protein has one entry. The sample yields roughly 750,000 distinct CDR3 sequences, approximately 22% seen once. These same data were also listed under a study on T cells expressing NK-cell markers.

This clonotype originated in a woman younger than 35 in good health. The sequenced sample consisted of PBMCs.

The CDR3 DNA reads as TGCAGTGCCACCCCTCGAAGGGAGGACGAGCAGTACTTC. Protein: CSATPRREDEQYF. This chain uses TRBV20-1 with TRBJ2-7, with D possibly TRBD2 on 6 matching bases. This CDR3 is built from 13 residues. Germline assignment: CDR1 DFQATT and CDR2 SNEGSKA (reference sequence). V gave up 6 bases and J gave up 5 bases, with 17 bases separating them.